A single sample gave rise to the 32 T cell receptor beta chains below, sequenced in a study of blood T cell repertoires in COVID-19. Measured with immunoSEQ multiplex PCR; TCRdb has only the in-frame clones, and not every one. The sample shows 190,000 or so clones, 65% to 80% of them seen only once. Source material: peripheral blood. These receptors all stem from a man between 50 and 59 years old who had recovered from COVID-19.

The chain combines TRBV5-1 with TRBJ2-1; 7 bases line up with TRBD1. The CDR3 length is 16 residues. Germline assignment: CDR1 SGHRS and CDR2 YFSETQ. Trimming at V came to 2 bases and at J to 1 base, leaving 6 bases not matched to a gene. The CDR3 here is CASSFRTGVSYNEQFF. DNA of the CDR3: TGCGCCAGCAGCTTTCGAACAGGGGTTTCCTACAATGAGCAGTTCTTC.

This clone was observed a handful of times. This chain links TRBV7-2 with TRBJ2-1; D is perhaps TRBD1 (7 bases). This CDR3 spans 17 amino acids. Trimming removed 4 bases at V and 3 bases at J, with 19 bases between. Germline CDR1 is SGHTA and CDR2 is FQGNSA. The CDR3 is CASSSPQQGGIYNEQFF. CDR3 DNA sequence: TGTGCCAGCAGCTCCCCCCAGCAGGGGGGTATCTACAATGAGCAGTTCTTC. The variable domain in full, completed from reference TRBV7-2 and TRBJ2-1, reads GAGVSQSPSNKVTEKGKDVELRCDPISGHTALYWYRQSLGQGLEFLIYFQGNSAPDKSGLPSDRFSAERTGGSVSTLTIQRTQQEDSAVYLCASSSPQQGGIYNEQFFGPGTRLTVL.

The V call is TRBV12-5, the J call TRBJ2-1, with D possibly being TRBD1 (6 bases). Per germline, CDR1 LGHNT and CDR2 FRNRAP. V was shortened by 4 bases and J by 4 bases, with 14 bases between the two germline ends. This CDR3 spans 15 amino acids. As DNA, the CDR3 is TGTGCTAGTGGTTCCCTCGGACAGCAATACAATGAGCAGTTCTTC. The encoded protein is CASGSLGQQYNEQFF. Filled out from reference TRBV12-5 and TRBJ2-1, the complete variable domain reads DARVTQTPRHKVTEMGQEVTMRCQPILGHNTVFWYRQTMMQGLELLAYFRNRAPLDDSGMPKDRFSAEMPDATLATLKIQPSEPRDSAVYFCASGSLGQQYNEQFFGPGTRLTVL.

V is TRBV27 and J is TRBJ1-4; tentative D call: TRBD1 (6 bases). Deletions cut 6 bases from V and 2 bases from J, with 13 bases between. This CDR3 has 15 amino acids. In germline, CDR1 is MNHEY, CDR2 SMNVEV (reference sequence). The chain's CDR3 is CASSSGGATNEKLFF. Here the CDR3 DNA reads TGTGCCAGCAGCTCGGGGGGCGCGACTAATGAAAAACTGTTTTTT.

CDR3 bases: TGTGCCAGCAGCGTAGGGGTCGGGAGCTCCTACAATGAGCAGTTCTTC. Encoded protein: CASSVGVGSSYNEQFF. The chain links TRBV9 to TRBJ2-1; tentatively, D is TRBD2 (6 bases). Germline V CDR1 and CDR2: SGDLS, YYNGEE. V lost 0 bases to trimming and J lost 0 bases, with 10 bases between them. The CDR3 loop spans 16 amino acids.

The V and J genes are TRBV7-2 and TRBJ1-4, with TRBD1 identical over 9 bases. The germline gives CDR1 SGHTA, CDR2 FQGNSA. There are 15 residues in the CDR3. Trimming removed 2 bases from V and 7 bases from J; junction bases left unmatched: 5. The CDR3 nucleotides read TGTGCCAGCAGCTTATTGGGGACAGGGATTGAAAAACTGTTTTTT. Translated, it gives CASSLLGTGIEKLFF.

This sequence joins TRBV6-6 and TRBJ1-2; D is perhaps TRBD1 (5 bases). V lost 0 bases, J lost 8 bases, and 10 bases lay in between. CDR3 size: 13 residues. CDR1 MNHNY and CDR2 SVGAGI come from the germline V gene (reference sequence). CDR3 bases: TGTGCCAGCAGTTACTCTCAGGGTCGGGGCTACACCTTC. Translation gives CASSYSQGRGYTF.

This clone appeared a single time. This chain uses TRBV7-9 with TRBJ2-7; tentative D call: TRBD1 (6 bases). Trimming pared 5 bases from V and 1 base from J, leaving 18 bases between. Germline-derived CDR1 and CDR2 are SEHNR and FQNEAQ (reference sequence). The CDR3 loop spans 16 amino acids. The CDR3 nucleotides are TGTGCCAGCAGCAGCTTGGGGGCGGGTACATCCTACGAGCAGTACTTC. Amino acids: CASSSLGAGTSYEQYF. Complete variable domain (other parts from reference TRBV7-9 and TRBJ2-7): DTGVSQNPRHKITKRGQNVTFRCDPISEHNRLYWYRQTLGQGPEFLTYFQNEAQLEKSRLLSDRFSAERPKGSFSTLEIQRTEQGDSAMYLCASSSLGAGTSYEQYFGPGTRLTVT.

This sequence joins TRBV19 and TRBJ2-5; the D gene is possibly TRBD1 (6 bases). The CDR3 spans 12 residues. CDR1 and CDR2 (germline): LNHDA, SQIVND (reference sequence). V gave up 5 bases and J gave up 13 bases, with 17 bases separating them. The CDR3 sequence: CASSPGTSFLYF. CDR3 DNA: TGTGCCAGTAGTCCCGGGACATCCTTCCTGTACTTC.

CDR3 sequence: CATSRDLQVLAGYTF. The CDR3 DNA reads as TGTGCCACCAGCAGAGATCTACAGGTTCTGGCAGGCTACACCTTC. The rearrangement links TRBV15 to TRBJ1-2, with a possible D match to TRBD1 (5 bases). The CDR3 totals 15 residues. Trimming removed 0 bases at V and 8 bases at J, with 16 bases between. Looked up from germline, CDR1 is LNHNV and CDR2 is YYDKDF (reference sequence).

V usage is TRBV11-1 and J usage is TRBJ2-1; tentatively, D is TRBD2 (6 bases). The germline V gene encodes CDR1 SGHAT and CDR2 FQDESV (reference sequence). V dropped 8 bases and J dropped 0 bases, with 20 bases sitting between them. The CDR3 loop spans 17 amino acids. CDR3 protein: CASGLAWGEVSYNEQFF. For the CDR3, the DNA is TGTGCCAGCGGTTTAGCGTGGGGGGAGGTCTCCTACAATGAGCAGTTCTTC.

The J gene is TRBJ2-3, the V gene TRBV11-2; 8 bases are a match to TRBD1. Germline V gives CDR1 SGHAT, CDR2 FQNNGV. Losses at the gene ends were 5 bases for V and 0 bases for J; bases not matched to a gene: 4. CDR3 length: 15 residues. DNA of the CDR3: TGTGCCAGCAGCACGGGACAGGTTAGCACAGATACGCAGTATTTT. The encoded protein is CASSTGQVSTDTQYF.

This clone has a single count. The CDR3 DNA reads TGTGCCAGCAGCTTAAGTGTTTACAGGCCGGGTACGGCAACAGATACGCAGTATTTT. It codes for CASSLSVYRPGTATDTQYF. This chain connects TRBV7-3 to TRBJ2-3, with D possibly being TRBD1 (5 bases). The CDR3 is 19 residues long. Germline V lookup: CDR1 SGHTA, CDR2 FQGTGA. V lost 1 base to trimming and J lost 3 bases, with 23 bases between them.

The chain combines TRBV5-4 with TRBJ2-3, with 13 bases identical to TRBD2. The V gene end was trimmed by 0 bases and the J gene end by 8 bases; junction bases not matched to a gene: 12. From germline, CDR1 is SGHNT and CDR2 YYREEE (reference sequence). There are 18 residues in the CDR3. CDR3: CASSLDLWTSGSLSTQYF. In DNA form, the CDR3 reads TGTGCCAGCAGCTTGGATCTCTGGACTAGCGGGAGCTTAAGTACGCAGTATTTT.

This clone was detected only a few times. The gene calls are TRBV7-2 and TRBJ2-3; 7 positions agree with TRBD2. The germline CDR1 and CDR2 sequences are SGHTA and FQGNSA. V shed 7 bases, J shed 4 bases, and the junction held 8 bases outside the gene matches. The CDR3 has 14 residues. The CDR3 DNA reads TGTGCCAGCACCAAGGGGAGGGTCGCAGATACGCAGTATTTT. Translation: CASTKGRVADTQYF.

The V and J genes are TRBV30 and TRBJ2-1, with D possibly TRBD2 on 6 matching bases. CDR3 length equals 16 residues. Germline CDR1 GTSNPN, CDR2 SVGIG (reference sequence). Trimming took off 3 bases at V and 9 bases at J, with 24 bases between the two ends. CDR3 nucleotides: TGTGCCTGGAGGGATTTGATGTTAGCGGAGCTAGCTGAGCAGTTCTTC. Protein: CAWRDLMLAELAEQFF.

V is TRBV27 and J is TRBJ1-5; TRBD1 matches 9 bases. This CDR3 region has 12 residues. Germline values: CDR1 MNHEY, CDR2 SMNVEV (reference sequence). The V gene end was trimmed by 8 bases and the J gene end by 7 bases; junction bases not matched to a gene: 3. As DNA, the CDR3 is TGTGCCAGCGGACAGGGGTGGCAGCCCCAGCATTTT. This encodes CASGQGWQPQHF.

The chain recombines TRBV19 with TRBJ2-1, with 8 bases identical to TRBD2. This CDR3 comprises 16 residues. Per the germline V gene, CDR1 is LNHDA and CDR2 is SQIVND (reference sequence). The V gene end was trimmed by 4 bases and the J gene end by 7 bases; junction bases not matched to a gene: 12. CDR3 nucleotide sequence: TGTGCCAGTAGTAAGAAGACGGGAGGGGCGGAAAATGAGCAGTTCTTC. Its protein is CASSKKTGGAENEQFF.

This chain joins TRBV28 and TRBJ2-7, with TRBD2 identical over 11 bases. Germline V CDR1 and CDR2: MDHEN, SYDVKM. This CDR3 has 18 amino acids. After removal of 6 bases from V and 5 bases from J, the junction contained 18 bases not matched to a gene. The CDR3 bases are TGTGCCAGCAGATCTACAGGGGGCGAGGAACTAGCGGGAGACGAGCAGTACTTC. This encodes CASRSTGGEELAGDEQYF.

This clone was recorded a few times. The chain links TRBV30 to TRBJ1-1; TRBD1 might be the D (5 bases). V was shortened by 3 bases and J by 12 bases, with 17 bases between the two germline ends. Per the germline V gene, CDR1 is GTSNPN and CDR2 is SVGIG (reference sequence). This CDR3 has 12 residues. The CDR3 bases are TGTGCCTGGAGATCGGGGAGGGGCCTGTCTTTCTTT. Protein sequence: CAWRSGRGLSFF.

The chain uses TRBV7-6 and TRBJ2-7, with 9 bases fitting TRBD2. This CDR3 contains 15 residues. CDR1 and CDR2 from the germline V gene are SGHVS and FNYEAQ. V lost 5 bases, J lost 4 bases, and 9 bases stayed unmatched. The CDR3 loop is CASSRLGSGSYEQYF. As DNA, the CDR3 is TGTGCCAGCAGCCGATTGGGTAGCGGGAGTTACGAGCAGTACTTC.

The chain is built from TRBV19 and TRBJ1-5, with D unclear. The CDR3 runs to 17 residues. V lost 3 bases and J lost 0, with 15 bases in between. The germline V gene has CDR1 LNHDA and CDR2 SQIVND (reference sequence). The CDR3 DNA reads TGTGCCAGTAGTATGCCGAGGCAGATTAATAGCAATCAGCCCCAGCATTTT. Protein product: CASSMPRQINSNQPQHF.

The chain is built from TRBV5-6 and TRBJ2-3, with 8 bases aligning to TRBD2. The CDR3 totals 16 residues. CDR1 is SGHDT and CDR2 is YYEEEE in the germline V gene. The trim removed 3 bases at V and 1 base at J, leaving 7 bases unmatched. CDR3: CASSSTGTSRTDTQYF. In DNA form, the CDR3 reads TGTGCCAGCAGCTCCACCGGGACTAGTCGCACAGATACGCAGTATTTT. Supplemented by reference TRBV5-6 and TRBJ2-3, the full variable domain reads DAGVTQSPTHLIKTRGQQVTLRCSPKSGHDTVSWYQQALGQGPQFIFQYYEEEERQRGNFPDRFSGHQFPNYSSELNVNALLLGDSALYLCASSSTGTSRTDTQYFGPGTRLTVL.

This chain uses TRBV15 with TRBJ2-3; 9 bases are shared with TRBD2. Germline CDR1 is LNHNV and CDR2 is YYDKDF (reference sequence). The V segment lost 3 bases and the J segment 4 bases; nucleotides outside the gene matches: 5. This CDR3 comprises 15 residues. The CDR3 nucleotides are TGTGCCACCAGCAGCCATAGCGGGAGTCCAGATACGCAGTATTTT. It translates to CATSSHSGSPDTQYF.

This rearrangement joins TRBV4-2 to TRBJ1-2; D call uncertain. Germline assignment: CDR1 LGHNA and CDR2 YNFKEQ. The CDR3 contains 15 residues. Trimming left V 0 bases short and J 3 bases short, with 11 bases between. CDR3 residues: CASSQDIGRHYGYTF. The CDR3 DNA reads as TGTGCCAGCAGCCAAGATATAGGCAGGCACTATGGCTACACCTTC.

The table lists this clone with a few counts. CDR3 sequence (DNA): TGTGCCAGCAGTCGTCCAGGGGGCATTAACTATGGCTACACCTTC. As protein: CASSRPGGINYGYTF. This sequence joins TRBV16 and TRBJ1-2; TRBD1 agrees at 8 bases. The V and J ends lost 6 bases and 1 base, in that order; junction bases with no gene match: 7. The V gene's germline CDR1 is KGHSY and CDR2 FQNENV. This CDR3 is built from 15 residues.

The chain carries TRBV6-2 or TRBV6-3 and TRBJ1-5, with D unclear. Germline loops: CDR1 MNHEY, CDR2 SVGEGT. This CDR3 contains 15 residues. The V and J ends lost 5 bases and 6 bases respectively, with 17 bases between them. CDR3 DNA: TGTGCCAGCAGTCGCGGGAGCGGGGAGTTTCAGCCCCAGCATTTT. Its protein product is CASSRGSGEFQPQHF.

The chain joins TRBV2 to TRBJ2-3, with TRBD1 matching over 8 bases. V was clipped by 6 bases and J by 8 bases; unmatched bases: 13. Germline V gene lookup returns CDR1 SNHLY and CDR2 FYNNEI. The CDR3 is 15 residues long. CDR3 in amino acids: CASRNRDRTYGTQYF. The CDR3 nucleotides are TGTGCCAGCAGAAACCGGGACAGGACCTACGGTACGCAGTATTTT.

The chain combines TRBV7-9 with TRBJ2-7; TRBD2 matches 9 bases. The germline V gene has CDR1 SEHNR and CDR2 FQNEAQ (reference sequence). The CDR3 totals 16 residues. The V segment lost 0 bases and the J segment 0 bases; nucleotides outside the gene matches: 3. CDR3 DNA: TGTGCCAGCAGCTTAGCGGGTAGCGGGAGCTCCTACGAGCAGTACTTC. The encoded protein is CASSLAGSGSSYEQYF.

This clone occurred once. V gene TRBV6-2 or TRBV6-3 combines with J gene TRBJ2-2; tentative D call: TRBD2 (5 bases). CDR3 size: 16 residues. Germline V gives CDR1 MNHEY, CDR2 SVGEGT. V lost 6 bases to trimming and J lost 4 bases, with 18 bases between them. The CDR3 DNA reads TGTGCCAGCAGCTTACTCGCCAGCGCGGGCACCGGGGAGCTGTTTTTT. Its translation is CASSLLASAGTGELFF.

The rearrangement joins TRBV24-1 to TRBJ2-2; 10 positions match TRBD1. Trimming cost V 2 bases and J 6 bases; bases outside gene matches: 5. Germline-derived CDR1 and CDR2 are KGHDR and SFDVKD. The CDR3 is 16 amino acids. CDR3 DNA sequence: TGTGCCACCAGTGATTGGACAGGGGGTCGGTCCGGGGAGCTGTTTTTT. Its translation: CATSDWTGGRSGELFF.

The chain links TRBV5-1 to TRBJ1-5; no reliable D call. Trimming cost V 1 base and J 0 bases, with 8 bases left between them. The CDR3 sequence is 15 residues long. Germline V lookup: CDR1 SGHRS, CDR2 YFSETQ. CDR3 nucleotides: TGCGCCAGCAGCTTGTCAGGATATAGCAATCAGCCCCAGCATTTT. It specifies CASSLSGYSNQPQHF. Full variable domain (outside the CDR3, taken from reference TRBV5-1 and TRBJ1-5): KAGVTQTPRYLIKTRGQQVTLSCSPISGHRSVSWYQQTPGQGLQFLFEYFSETQRNKGNFPGRFSGRQFSNSRSEMNVSTLELGDSALYLCASSLSGYSNQPQHFGDGTRLSIL.